The source of this TCR beta chain is a study of blood T cell repertoires in COVID-19. Original processing methods: Reference gene primer amplification gave nucleated cell count estimates. Assay used: immunoSEQ multiplex PCR; TCRdb lists only in-frame clones, some missing. Clonal size and the V and J genes are those of that table, whereas D and trimming came from the DNA. The sample holds approximately 200,000 clones, around 79% seen once. CDR1 and CDR2 (germline): MNHEY, SMNVEV (reference sequence). The CDR3 is 16 amino acids. V was trimmed by 4 bases and J by 2 bases, leaving 15 bases between them. The sequence derives from a woman aged 40 to 49 with COVID-19, enrolled during active disease. The V and J genes are TRBV27 and TRBJ1-5; D not certain. Source material: peripheral blood. In DNA form, the CDR3 reads TGTGCCAGCAGTTCCCGACTGAATCTTGGCAATCAGCCCCAGCATTTT. It is translated as CASSSRLNLGNQPQHF.